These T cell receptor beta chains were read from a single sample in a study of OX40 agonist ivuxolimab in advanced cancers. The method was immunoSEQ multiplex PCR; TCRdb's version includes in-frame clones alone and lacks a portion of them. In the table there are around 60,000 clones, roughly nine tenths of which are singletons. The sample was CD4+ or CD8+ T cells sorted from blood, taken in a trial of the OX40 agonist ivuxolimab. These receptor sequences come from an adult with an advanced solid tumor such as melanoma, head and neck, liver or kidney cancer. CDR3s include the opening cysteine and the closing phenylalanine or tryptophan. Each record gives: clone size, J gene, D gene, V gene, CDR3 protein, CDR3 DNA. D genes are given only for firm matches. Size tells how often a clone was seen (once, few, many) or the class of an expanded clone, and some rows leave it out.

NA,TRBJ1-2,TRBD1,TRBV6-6,CASSQTGNYGYTF,TGTGCCAGCAGCCAGACAGGGAACTATGGCTACACCTTC
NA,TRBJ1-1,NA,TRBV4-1,CASSQLFDRRGTEAFF,TGCGCCAGCAGCCAACTCTTTGACAGGAGGGGCACTGAAGCTTTCTTT
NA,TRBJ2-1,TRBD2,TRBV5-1,CASSFGTSAFNEQFF,TGCGCCAGCAGCTTTGGGACTAGCGCTTTTAATGAGCAGTTCTTC
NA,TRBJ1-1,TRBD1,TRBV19,CASSSTGGSLMNTEAFF,TGTGCCAGTAGTTCAACAGGGGGCAGCCTCATGAACACTGAAGCTTTCTTT
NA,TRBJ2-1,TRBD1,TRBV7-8,CASSYGTAYNEQFF,TGTGCCAGCAGCTACGGGACAGCCTACAATGAGCAGTTCTTC
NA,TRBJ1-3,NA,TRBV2,CASSSTGTVWSGVSTIYF,TGTGCCAGCAGCTCAACCGGGACCGTATGGTCAGGAGTGTCTACCATATATTTT
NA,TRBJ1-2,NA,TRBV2,CASSVTREGPANYGYTF,TGTGCCAGCAGTGTGACACGGGAGGGTCCAGCTAACTATGGCTACACCTTC
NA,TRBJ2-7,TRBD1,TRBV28,CASSPQGVGTYEQYF,TGTGCCAGCAGCCCACAGGGGGTTGGGACCTACGAGCAGTACTTC
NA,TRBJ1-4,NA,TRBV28,CASSPKAGWNEKLFF,TGTGCCAGCAGCCCCAAGGCGGGGTGGAATGAAAAACTGTTTTTT
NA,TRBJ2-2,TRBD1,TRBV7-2,CASSNRQGAVGELFF,TGTGCCAGCAGCAATCGACAGGGAGCGGTCGGGGAGCTGTTTTTT
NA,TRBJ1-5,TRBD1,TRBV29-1,CSVLQGMNQPQHF,TGCAGCGTCTTACAGGGGATGAATCAGCCCCAGCATTTT
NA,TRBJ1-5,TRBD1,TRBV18,CASSDTGAGNQPQHF,TGTGCCAGCTCGGATACAGGGGCCGGCAATCAGCCCCAGCATTTT
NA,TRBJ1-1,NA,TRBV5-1,CASSLAGGPDTEAFF,TGCGCCAGCAGCTTGGCCGGGGGGCCCGACACTGAAGCTTTCTTT
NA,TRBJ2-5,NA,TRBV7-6,CASSLAGALQETQYF,TGTGCCAGCAGCTTAGCGGGGGCCCTACAAGAGACCCAGTACTTC
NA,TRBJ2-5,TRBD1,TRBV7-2,CASSESTGALQETQYF,TGTGCCAGCAGCGAATCGACAGGGGCCTTACAAGAGACCCAGTACTTC
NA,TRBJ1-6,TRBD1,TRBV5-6,CASSLRTGGQNSPLHF,TGTGCCAGCAGCTTGCGTACAGGGGGCCAGAATTCACCCCTCCACTTT
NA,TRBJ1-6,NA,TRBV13,CASSLTKGRSPLHF,TGTGCCAGCAGCTTAACTAAGGGACGTTCACCCCTCCACTTT
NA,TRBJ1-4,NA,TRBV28,CASSWDLPPEKLFF,TGTGCCAGCAGTTGGGACCTGCCCCCTGAAAAACTGTTTTTT
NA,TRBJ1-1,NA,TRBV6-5,CASSSRRANTEAFF,TGTGCCAGCAGTTCCCGGCGGGCGAACACTGAAGCTTTCTTT
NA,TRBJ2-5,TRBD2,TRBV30,CAWSVGASGSIETQYF,TGTGCCTGGAGTGTAGGGGCTAGCGGGAGTATAGAGACCCAGTACTTC
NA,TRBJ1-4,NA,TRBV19,CASSTVEGATNEKLFF,TGTGCCAGTAGTACCGTAGAAGGGGCAACTAATGAAAAACTGTTTTTT
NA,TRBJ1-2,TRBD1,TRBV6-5,CASSSGTGFGYTF,TGTGCCAGCAGTTCAGGGACAGGGTTTGGCTACACCTTC
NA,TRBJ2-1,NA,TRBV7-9,CASKTPFGGRASNEQFF,TGTGCCAGCAAAACCCCGTTCGGGGGCAGGGCCTCGAATGAGCAGTTCTTC
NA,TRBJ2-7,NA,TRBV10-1,CASSDGTKVNYEQYF,TGCGCCAGCAGTGACGGGACGAAGGTCAACTACGAGCAGTACTTC
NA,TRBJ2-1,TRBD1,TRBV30,CAWGVGTANNEQFF,TGTGCCTGGGGTGTAGGGACAGCGAACAATGAGCAGTTCTTC
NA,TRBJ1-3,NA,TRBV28,CASSLSFLSSGNTIYF,TGTGCCAGCAGTTTATCATTCCTAAGCTCTGGAAACACCATATATTTT
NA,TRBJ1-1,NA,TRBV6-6,CASSRGLLNTEAFF,TGTGCCAGCAGCCGAGGGCTCCTGAACACTGAAGCTTTCTTT
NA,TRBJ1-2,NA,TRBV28,CASSFGPNYGYTF,TGTGCCAGCAGTTTTGGGCCGAACTATGGCTACACCTTC
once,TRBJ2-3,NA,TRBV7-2,CASSFFVGSGSSTDTQYF,TGTGCCAGCAGCTTTTTCGTTGGGAGCGGTTCTAGCACAGATACGCAGTATTTT
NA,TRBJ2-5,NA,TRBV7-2,CASSLVFGAPEETQYF,TGTGCCAGCAGCTTAGTCTTCGGGGCTCCCGAAGAGACCCAGTACTTC